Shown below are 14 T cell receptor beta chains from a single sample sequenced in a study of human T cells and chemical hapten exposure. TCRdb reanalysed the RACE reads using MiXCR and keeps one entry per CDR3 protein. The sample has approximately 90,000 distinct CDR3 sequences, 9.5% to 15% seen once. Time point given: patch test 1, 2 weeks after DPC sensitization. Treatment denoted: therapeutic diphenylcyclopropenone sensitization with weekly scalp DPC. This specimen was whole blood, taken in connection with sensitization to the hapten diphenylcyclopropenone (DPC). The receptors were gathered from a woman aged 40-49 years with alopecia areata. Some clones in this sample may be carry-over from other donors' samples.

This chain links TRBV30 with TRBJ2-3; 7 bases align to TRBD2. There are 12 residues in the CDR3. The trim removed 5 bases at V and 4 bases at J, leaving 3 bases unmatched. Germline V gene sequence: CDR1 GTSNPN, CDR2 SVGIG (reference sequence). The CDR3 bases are TGTGCCTGGGGTGGGGGGGCAGATACGCAGTATTTT. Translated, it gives CAWGGGADTQYF.

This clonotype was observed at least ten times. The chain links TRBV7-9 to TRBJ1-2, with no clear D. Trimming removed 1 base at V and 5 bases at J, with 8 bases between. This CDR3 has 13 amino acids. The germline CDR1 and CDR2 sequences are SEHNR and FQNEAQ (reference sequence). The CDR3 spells CASSLDMWYGYTF. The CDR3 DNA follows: TGTGCCAGCAGCTTAGATATGTGGTATGGCTACACCTTC.

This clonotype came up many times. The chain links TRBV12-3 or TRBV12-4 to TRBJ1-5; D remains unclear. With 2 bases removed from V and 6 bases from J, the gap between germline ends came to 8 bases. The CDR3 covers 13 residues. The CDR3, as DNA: TGTGCCAGCAGTTTAAGAGGAGGTCAGCCCCAGCATTTT. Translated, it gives CASSLRGGQPQHF.

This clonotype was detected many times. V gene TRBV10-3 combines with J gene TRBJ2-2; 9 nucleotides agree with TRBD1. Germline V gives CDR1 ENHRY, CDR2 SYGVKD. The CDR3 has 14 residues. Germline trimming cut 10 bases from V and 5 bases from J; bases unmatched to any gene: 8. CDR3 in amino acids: CASHGQGRTGELFF. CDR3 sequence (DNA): TGTGCCAGTCATGGACAGGGGAGAACCGGGGAGCTGTTTTTT.

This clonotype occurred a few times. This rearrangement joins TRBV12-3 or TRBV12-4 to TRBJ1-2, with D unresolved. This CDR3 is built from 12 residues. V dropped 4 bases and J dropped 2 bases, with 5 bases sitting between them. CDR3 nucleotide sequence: TGTGCCAGCAGTTACTCAAACTATGGCTACACCTTC. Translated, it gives CASSYSNYGYTF.

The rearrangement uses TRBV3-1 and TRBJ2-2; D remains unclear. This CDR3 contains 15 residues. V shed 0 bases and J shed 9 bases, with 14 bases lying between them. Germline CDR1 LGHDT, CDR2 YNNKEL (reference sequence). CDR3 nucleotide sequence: TGTGCCAGCAGCCAAGATGGAGCCTTCCCCAGGGAGCTGTTTTTT. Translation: CASSQDGAFPRELFF.

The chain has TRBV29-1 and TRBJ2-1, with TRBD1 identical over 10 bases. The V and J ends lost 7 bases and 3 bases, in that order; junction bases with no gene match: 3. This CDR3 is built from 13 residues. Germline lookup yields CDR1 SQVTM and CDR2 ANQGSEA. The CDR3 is CSGRDRGYNEQFF. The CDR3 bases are TGCAGCGGCCGGGACAGGGGCTACAATGAGCAGTTCTTC.

The CDR3 DNA sequence: TGCGCCAGCAACGAGGGGACAGCTGGAAACACCATATATTTT. It specifies CASNEGTAGNTIYF. The rearrangement links TRBV5-1 to TRBJ1-3, with 7 bases matching TRBD1. Germline V lookup: CDR1 SGHRS, CDR2 YFSETQ. The CDR3 has 14 amino acids. V was pared by 6 bases and J by 2 bases, with 5 bases of the junction left unmatched.

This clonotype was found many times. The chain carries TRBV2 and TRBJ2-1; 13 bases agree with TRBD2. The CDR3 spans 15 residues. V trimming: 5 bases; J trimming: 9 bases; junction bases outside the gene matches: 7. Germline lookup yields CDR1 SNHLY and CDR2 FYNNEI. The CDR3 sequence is CASSPGLAGVTEQFF. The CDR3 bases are TGTGCCAGCAGTCCCGGACTAGCGGGAGTTACTGAGCAGTTCTTC. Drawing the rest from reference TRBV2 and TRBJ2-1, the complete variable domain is EPEVTQTPSHQVTQMGQEVILRCVPISNHLYFYWYRQILGQKVEFLVSFYNNEISEKSEIFDDQFSVERPDGSNFTLKIRSTKLEDSAMYFCASSPGLAGVTEQFFGPGTRLTVL.

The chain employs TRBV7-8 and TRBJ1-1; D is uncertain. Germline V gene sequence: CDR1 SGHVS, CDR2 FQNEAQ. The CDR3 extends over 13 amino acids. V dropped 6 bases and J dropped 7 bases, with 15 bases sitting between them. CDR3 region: CASSDVPLSEAFF. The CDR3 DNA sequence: TGTGCCAGCAGTGATGTCCCTCTAAGTGAAGCTTTCTTT.

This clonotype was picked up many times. CDR3 amino acids: CASSPSLSDTQYF. The CDR3 DNA is TGCGCCAGCAGCCCGTCCCTGTCGGATACGCAGTATTTT. This rearrangement joins TRBV4-3 to TRBJ2-3; D not resolved. The CDR3 covers 13 residues. CDR1 and CDR2 from the germline V gene are LGHNA and YSLEER. With 4 bases removed from V and 6 bases from J, the gap between germline ends came to 11 bases.

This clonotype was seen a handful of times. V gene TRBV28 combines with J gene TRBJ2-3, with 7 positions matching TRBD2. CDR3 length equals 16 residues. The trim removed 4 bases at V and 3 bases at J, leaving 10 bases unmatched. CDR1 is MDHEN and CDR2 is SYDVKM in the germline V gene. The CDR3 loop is CASSSSLAAGTDTQYF. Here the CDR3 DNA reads TGTGCCAGCAGTTCCTCTCTAGCGGCAGGGACAGATACGCAGTATTTT.

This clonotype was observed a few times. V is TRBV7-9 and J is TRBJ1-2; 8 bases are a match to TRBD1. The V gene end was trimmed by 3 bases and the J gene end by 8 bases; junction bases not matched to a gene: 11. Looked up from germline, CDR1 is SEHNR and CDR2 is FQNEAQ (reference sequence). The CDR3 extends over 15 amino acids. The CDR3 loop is CASSLQGRGQGGYTF. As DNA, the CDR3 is TGTGCCAGCAGCTTGCAGGGGAGAGGACAGGGAGGCTACACCTTC.

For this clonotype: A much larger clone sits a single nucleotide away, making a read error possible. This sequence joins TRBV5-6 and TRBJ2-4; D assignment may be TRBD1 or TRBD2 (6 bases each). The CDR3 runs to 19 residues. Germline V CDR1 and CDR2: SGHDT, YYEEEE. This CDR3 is CVSTREGGLGTLAKNIQYF. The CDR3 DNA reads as TGTGTCAGCACCCGAGAGGGGGGATTAGGCACCTTAGCCAAAAACATTCAGTACTTC.